This TCR beta chain was obtained from a study of cytomegalovirus exposure and HLA in healthy donors. Regarding the study as a whole: Clonal expansion, a later analysis showed, was greater in HLA-associated TCR beta chains than in equally common others.

This PCR relied on a set of 60 Vbeta primers and 13 Jbeta primers. Assay used: immunoSEQ multiplex PCR; TCRdb lists only in-frame clones, some missing. This sample has about 69,000 clones, with just over 65% found just once. Germline CDR1 and CDR2: SGHTA and FQGNSA. The CDR3 has 13 residues. The ends were cut back, 6 bases at V and 4 bases at J, with 12 bases in the middle. The sample holds a few counts of this clone. Its specificity is unknown. Sequenced input: PBMCs. The chain is built from TRBV7-2 and TRBJ1-2; the D gene is possibly TRBD1 (6 bases). This TCR came from a woman in her twenties or thirties in good health and CMV-seronegative. In DNA form, the CDR3 reads TGTGCCAGCAGACCAACAGGGACCTATGGCTACACCTTC. Translation: CASRPTGTYGYTF.